One sample yielded the 18 T cell receptor beta chains listed below, sequenced in a study of cytotoxic CD8 clonotypes in ibrutinib-treated CLL. The data were produced by immunoSEQ multiplex PCR, yet TCRdb's version contains in-frame clones alone and is incomplete. The table includes approximately 190,000 clones, just under 80% detected once. Sample: PBMCs, taken after 12 months of ibrutinib treatment. The receptors were gathered from a human donor with chronic lymphocytic leukemia.

The chain recombines TRBV5-1 with TRBJ2-3; D ambiguous. Trimming took off 7 bases at V and 2 bases at J, with 5 bases between the two ends. Germline loops: CDR1 SGHRS, CDR2 YFSETQ. CDR3 size: 11 residues. CDR3 loop: CASPSTDTQYF. The CDR3 bases are TGCGCCAGCCCATCCACAGATACGCAGTATTTT.

To note about this clone: It is unclear where the CDR3 begins or ends on the DNA, so no DNA is shown, and the CDR3 is as TCRdb lists it. This chain connects TRBV21-1 to TRBJ2-7; the tabulated D call, TRBD2, remains unverified against the DNA. TRBV21-1 is shown as a pseudogene. The CDR3 is made up of 20 amino acids, end residues included. The CDR3 sequence is CATSHCISVPPRGVSYEQYF.

The CDR3, as DNA: TGTGCCAGTAGAAGGACAGGGGTCTACTATGGCTACACCTTC. Protein: CASRRTGVYYGYTF. The gene calls are TRBV19 and TRBJ1-2, with 9 nucleotides matching TRBD1. The germline CDR1 and CDR2 sequences are LNHDA and SQIVND (reference sequence). This CDR3 has 14 residues. V was pared by 6 bases and J by 3 bases, with 5 bases of the junction left unmatched.

This clone has a handful of counts. The chain carries TRBV5-1 and TRBJ2-3; weak D call: TRBD1 (6 bases). Germline V lookup: CDR1 SGHRS, CDR2 YFSETQ. The CDR3 consists of 14 residues. Trimming pared 7 bases from V and 3 bases from J, leaving 15 bases between. In DNA, the CDR3 is TGCGCCAGCGCCCAGGGGTCAGCTACAGATACGCAGTATTTT. It yields the protein CASAQGSATDTQYF.

The V gene is TRBV11-3, the J gene TRBJ2-1, with D uncertain. CDR1 is SGHNT, CDR2 YENEEA, per germline. The CDR3 loop spans 15 amino acids. V lost 3 bases and J 4 bases, leaving 13 bases between the germline ends. The CDR3 sequence: CASSLSVAAYNEQFF. DNA for the CDR3: TGTGCCAGCAGCTTGTCCGTTGCGGCGTACAATGAGCAGTTCTTC. Looking up the rest from reference TRBV11-3 and TRBJ2-1 gives the full variable domain: EAGVVQSPRYKIIEKKQPVAFWCNPISGHNTLYWYLQNLGQGPELLIRYENEEAVDDSQLPKDRFSAERLKGVDSTLKIQPAELGDSAVYLCASSLSVAAYNEQFFGPGTRLTVL.

V is TRBV30 and J is TRBJ2-3; the D is unclear. V lost 0 bases and J lost 3, with 7 bases in between. This CDR3 has 13 amino acids. CDR1 and CDR2 from the germline V gene are GTSNPN and SVGIG (reference sequence). The CDR3 loop reads CAWSVLGTDTQYF. DNA for the CDR3: TGTGCCTGGAGTGTACTTGGAACAGATACGCAGTATTTT.

As DNA, the CDR3 is TGCGCCAGCAGCCTCCTGGGGGGGCTAGCTGGGGATACGCAGTATTTT. This codes for CASSLLGGLAGDTQYF. The rearrangement joins TRBV5-1 to TRBJ2-3; D possibly corresponds to TRBD2 (7 bases). Germline V gene data show CDR1 as SGHRS and CDR2 as YFSETQ. V lost 4 bases to trimming and J lost 6 bases, with 21 bases between them. CDR3 length: 16 residues.

The genes are TRBV6-1 and TRBJ2-5; no reliable D call. Germline-derived CDR1 and CDR2 are MNHNS and SASEGT. This CDR3 has 13 amino acids. V was pared by 8 bases and J by 0 bases, with 10 bases between. The CDR3 is CASGDGDQETQYF. The CDR3 DNA is TGTGCCAGCGGAGACGGAGACCAAGAGACCCAGTACTTC.

This clone has a count of ten or more. The gene calls are TRBV4-2 and TRBJ2-7; 11 positions agree with TRBD2. Germline CDR1 and CDR2: LGHNA and YNFKEQ. The CDR3 contains 18 residues. V shed 1 base, J shed 1 base, and the junction held 9 bases outside the gene matches. The CDR3 loop is CASSQAGLAGGPSYEQYF. In nucleotides, the CDR3 is TGTGCCAGCAGCCAAGCAGGTCTAGCGGGGGGACCTTCCTACGAGCAGTACTTC.

The V and J genes are TRBV28 and TRBJ2-1; the D gene is possibly TRBD1 (6 bases). This CDR3 spans 15 amino acids. V lost 5 bases to trimming and J lost 5 bases, with 16 bases between them. Germline CDR1 and CDR2: MDHEN and SYDVKM. The CDR3 sequence: CASSGGSLQHNEQFF. The DNA for the CDR3 is TGTGCCAGCAGTGGGGGCTCCTTACAGCACAATGAGCAGTTCTTC.

V gene TRBV18 combines with J gene TRBJ1-2; possible D gene TRBD1, 5 bases. The germline V gene has CDR1 KGHSH and CDR2 LQKENI. This CDR3 is built from 13 residues. V was trimmed by 3 bases and J by 8 bases, leaving 13 bases between them. CDR3 region: CASSPRGIEGYTF. The CDR3 nucleotides are TGTGCCAGCTCACCCCGGGGGATTGAGGGCTACACCTTC.

The chain employs TRBV5-1 and TRBJ2-5; no firm D call. Trimming cost V 1 base and J 5 bases, with 9 bases left between them. Germline lookup yields CDR1 SGHRS and CDR2 YFSETQ. This CDR3 spans 13 amino acids. The CDR3 bases are TGCGCCAGCAGCTTGCAGGCTTCGGAGACCCAGTACTTC. Translation: CASSLQASETQYF.

The rearrangement links TRBV14 to TRBJ2-7, with 7 bases that match TRBD2. V lost 4 bases, J lost 2 bases, and 11 bases stayed unmatched. The CDR3 has 16 residues. The germline V gene encodes CDR1 SGHDN and CDR2 FVKESK. The CDR3 DNA is TGTGCCAGCAGCCGGCGGGAGTGGGAAGCCCCCTACGAGCAGTACTTC. It encodes CASSRREWEAPYEQYF.

This clone has only a few counts. This sequence joins TRBV5-4 and TRBJ2-7; TRBD1 might be the D (5 bases). The germline CDR1 and CDR2 sequences are SGHNT and YYREEE (reference sequence). Trimming removed 4 bases from V and 7 bases from J, with 18 bases in between. The CDR3 extends over 14 amino acids. CDR3 amino acids: CASSVVVGAREQYF. The DNA for the CDR3 is TGTGCCAGCAGCGTGGTGGTAGGGGCCCGTGAGCAGTACTTC.

This chain links TRBV9 with TRBJ2-1, with unresolved D. This CDR3 is built from 15 residues. V was clipped by 0 bases and J by 4 bases, with 11 bases between them. Per the germline V gene, CDR1 is SGDLS and CDR2 is YYNGEE. The CDR3 protein is CASSVGASPYNEQFF. The CDR3 bases are TGTGCCAGCAGCGTAGGGGCAAGCCCATACAATGAGCAGTTCTTC.

This rearrangement joins TRBV2 to TRBJ2-3, with 14 bases lining up with TRBD2. Germline CDR1 reads SNHLY; CDR2 reads FYNNEI. Unmatched junction bases numbered 4, after V lost 10 bases and J lost 4 bases. This CDR3 contains 14 residues. The CDR3 reads CATLGLAGADTQYF. CDR3 coding DNA: TGTGCCACCCTGGGACTAGCGGGAGCAGATACGCAGTATTTT.

The chain joins TRBV7-6 to TRBJ2-1; 9 positions match TRBD2. V was clipped by 5 bases and J by 4 bases; unmatched bases: 12. Germline V gene sequence: CDR1 SGHVS, CDR2 FNYEAQ. The CDR3 totals 17 residues. The CDR3 DNA sequence: TGTGCCAGCAGCCCCGGCGGGAGACTAGCGGCTTACAATGAGCAGTTCTTC. It translates to CASSPGGRLAAYNEQFF. The full variable domain, in which reference TRBV7-6 and TRBJ2-1 provide the parts outside the CDR3, is GAGVSQSPRYKVTKRGQDVALRCDPISGHVSLYWYRQALGQGPEFLTYFNYEAQQDKSGLPNDRFSAERPEGSISTLTIQRTEQRDSAMYRCASSPGGRLAAYNEQFFGPGTRLTVL.

The rearrangement uses TRBV28 and TRBJ2-3, with 7 bases lining up with TRBD1. V lost 3 bases, J lost 0 bases, and 3 bases stayed unmatched. The CDR3 extends over 15 amino acids. Per germline, CDR1 MDHEN and CDR2 SYDVKM. CDR3 amino acids: CASSFRTGSTDTQYF. The CDR3 bases are TGTGCCAGCAGTTTTCGGACAGGCAGCACAGATACGCAGTATTTT.